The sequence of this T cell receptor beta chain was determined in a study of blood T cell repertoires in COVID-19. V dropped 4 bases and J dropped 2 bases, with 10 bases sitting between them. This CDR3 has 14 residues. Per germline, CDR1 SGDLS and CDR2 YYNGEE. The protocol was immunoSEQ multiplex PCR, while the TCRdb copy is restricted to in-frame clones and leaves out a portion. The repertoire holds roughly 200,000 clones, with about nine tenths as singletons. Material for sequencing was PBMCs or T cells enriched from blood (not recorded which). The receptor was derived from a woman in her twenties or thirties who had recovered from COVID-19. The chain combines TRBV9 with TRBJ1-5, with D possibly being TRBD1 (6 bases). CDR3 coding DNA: TGTGCCAGCAGCCCCAGGGGTGGCAATCAGCCCCAGCATTTT. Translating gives CASSPRGGNQPQHF.